The text below deals with one T cell receptor beta chain. Only a few counts were recorded for this clonotype. Its binding antigen is unknown. No base qualities exist here, and no much larger clone lies one base off it. High-throughput TCR beta sequencing profiled peripheral blood CD8+ and CD4+ T cells from healthy donors, Susac syndrome patients and multiple sclerosis patients. The healthy donors served as controls matched for age and sex. Bulk CD8+ and CD4+ T cells were purified by magnetic negative isolation, while CD8+ TEMRA cells were enriched using FACS. Blood was drawn into EDTA tubes, processed within 24 hours, and PBMCs were isolated by density gradient centrifugation. PBMCs intended for TCR sequencing were frozen in liquid nitrogen and were later thawed in a 37 degrees C water bath. Purity of sorted or isolated CD4+, CD8+ and CD8+ TEMRA cells was at least 90%. The data are from a study of CD8 T cells in Susac syndrome (dated by TCRdb to about 2019). Describing the broader study: Repertoire sequencing was used to test whether CD8+ T cell activation and differentiation in Susac syndrome was antigen driven. Paper-wide results and their limitations: The TCR sequencing and HLA analysis was acknowledged to have included a relatively small number of individuals.

RNA was extracted using the RNeasy kit, and roughly 0.5 to 1 ug of the RNA was reverse transcribed with random hexamers. The immunoSEQ multiplex PCR assay, covering 54 Vbeta and 13 Jbeta segments, was used to amplify TCR beta CDR3 regions. PCR amplification bias was corrected by using a synthetic template baseline for primer optimization and computational correction. Per the source publication's procedure: Reads were assigned to V, D and J genes according to IMGT and analyzed in immunoSEQ Analyzer, with only productive sequences retained. To calculate clonality, Shannon entropy was normalized by log2 of the number of productive unique sequences and then subtracted from one. For each patient and control, public and private clones were evaluated within the 100 most prevalent clones. A clone was defined as Susac-specific if it was absent from the healthy and MS cohorts, from roughly 990 published viral clones and from other ImmuneACCESS disease sequences. TCRdb reworked the public reads: Q25 trimming with fastp, MiXCR clone assembly, productive beta chains retained. A single entry per CDR3 protein holds the most common genes and DNA from its merged rows. TCRdb, not the original authors, processed these V and J calls. The table for this sample lists 160,000 or so distinct CDR3 sequences; 90% to 95% of them were counted only once. The top ten clonotypes cover about 0.14% of the sample.

The germline V gene encodes CDR1 SNHLY and CDR2 FYNNEI. V loses 3 bases of germline sequence and J loses 5 bases, and the interval between the two ends is 7 bases. The CDR3 runs 12 residues from the cysteine to the phenylalanine. The only DNA kept is the CDR3, 36 bases in frame from the first base. The sequence was obtained from a human donor in good health. The source material was CD4+ T cells from PBMCs. The rearranged segments are TRBV2 and TRBJ1-2; the D segment cannot be called with confidence. CDR3 region: CASSEGGYGYTF. Read as DNA, the sequence is TGTGCCAGCAGTGAGGGCGGGTATGGCTACACCTTC.